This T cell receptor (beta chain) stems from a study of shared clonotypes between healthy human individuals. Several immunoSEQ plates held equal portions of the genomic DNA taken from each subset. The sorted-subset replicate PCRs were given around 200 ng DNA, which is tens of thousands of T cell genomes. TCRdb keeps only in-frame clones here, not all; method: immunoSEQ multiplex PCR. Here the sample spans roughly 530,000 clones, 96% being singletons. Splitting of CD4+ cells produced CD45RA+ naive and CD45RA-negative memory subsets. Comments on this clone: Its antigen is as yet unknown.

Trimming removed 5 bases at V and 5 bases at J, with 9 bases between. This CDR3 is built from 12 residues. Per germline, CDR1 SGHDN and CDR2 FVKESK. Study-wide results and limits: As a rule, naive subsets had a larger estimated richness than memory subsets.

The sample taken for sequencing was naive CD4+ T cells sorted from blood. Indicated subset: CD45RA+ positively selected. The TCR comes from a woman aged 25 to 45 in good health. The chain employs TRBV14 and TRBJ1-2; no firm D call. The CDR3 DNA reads TGTGCCAGCAGCAGTTTTCCTTATGGCTACACCTTC. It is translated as CASSSFPYGYTF.